This T cell receptor (beta chain) was captured by sequencing in a study of blood T cell repertoires in COVID-19. Across the study: PBMCs, B-cell-depleted T cells, or T cells provided the cDNA or gDNA that made up the material.

This CDR3 region has 12 residues. V was pared by 5 bases and J by 5 bases, with 1 base of the junction left unmatched. The germline V gene has CDR1 MNHEY and CDR2 SVGAGI. Some clones are missing from TCRdb's copy, which holds only in-frame ones; the method was immunoSEQ multiplex PCR. Among hundreds of thousands of clones, 75% to 90% were seen once, and the ten largest hold more than 7.5%. Residents of about two dozen US areas, aged about 18 to 89 years, made up the participants. Symptom resolution, clearance, or two negative PCRs marked the recovered donors of Cohort 3. On this clone: Other DNA variants within this sample encode the same CDR3.

The sample comprised PBMCs or T cells enriched from blood (not recorded which). The chain employs TRBV6-5 and TRBJ2-5; TRBD2 matches 8 bases. The receptor was isolated from a woman aged 55-75 years who had recovered from COVID-19. The CDR3: CASSPGGETQYF. The CDR3 DNA follows: TGTGCCAGCAGTCCGGGGGGGGAGACCCAGTACTTC.